This TCR beta chain was sequenced in a study of cytomegalovirus exposure and HLA in healthy donors listed by TCRdb under 2017. In terms of the full investigation: In an earlier analysis of fewer than 750 of the donors, about 270 Gb of sequence data and 100 million or so unique TCR beta sequences from 150 million to 200 million T cells were reported. Approximately 300 gigabases of sequencing data and roughly 90 million unique TCR sequences were included in an early release covering over 600 HLA-typed donors. Of the approximately 400 genotyped donors, roughly 80% fell in the genetic ancestry cluster associated with self-reported Caucasian donors. The study was designed to test whether signatures of past pathogen exposure could be identified by cataloging public T cell receptors. The T cell repertoires of about 700 subjects were profiled by immunosequencing and related to cytomegalovirus serostatus. In addition to the first cohort of approximately 670 subjects, a separate validation cohort of some 120 different subjects was used. The study combined high-throughput TCR immunosequencing, statistical association of individual TCRs with disease status, and machine learning to predict cytomegalovirus infection status. In a later analysis, previously published TCR beta repertoires from 666 donors were re-analyzed and high-resolution HLA genotyping was added so that TCR occurrence patterns could be studied. In the later analysis, no new phenotypic data were used to find candidate immune exposures; instead, reliance was placed on TCR beta sequences and their occurrence across donors. An earlier analysis of several hundred of the donors applied high-throughput TCR beta sequencing to assess whether each TCR beta V gene segment acted as functional or pseudogenic. Donor age, sex, ethnicity and CMV serostatus were compiled alongside the repertoire data. In a later genetic analysis, genome-wide SNP genotypes for 398 of the 666 donors were used, and that subset was treated as a discovery cohort. Every repertoire in the discovery cohort had been generated on one and the same sequencing platform. Both class I and class II loci were covered by HLA typing, at four-digit resolution. The number of donors typed differed by locus, with about 629-630 for A, B, C, DRB1 and DQB1, roughly 520 for DQA1, about 610 for DPA1, and some 450 for DPB1. Five DR-DQ haplotypes were handled as single units for association and clustering because linkage in the cohort was strong. Among 300 to 500 genotyped donors of the cohort, an average of roughly 230,000 unique TCR beta nucleotide sequences was sequenced per donor, of which about 20% were non-productive.

The library was produced with the immunoSEQ multiplex PCR assay. For the multiplex PCR, a mixture combining 60 forward primers for TCR Vbeta segments and 13 reverse primers for TCR Jbeta segments was used. Amplification of the CDR3 region of rearranged TCR beta genes was performed with a multiplex PCR assay on genomic DNA. The amplified TCR beta libraries were sequenced on the Illumina HiSeq System as 87-base-pair reads. Processing in the source paper ran as follows. A later analysis tallied roughly 78 million unique TCR beta chains across the 550 to 850 repertoires, and around 12 million of those chains were shared by two or more donors. A nearest-neighbor algorithm error-corrected the raw reads and collapsed the reads into unique sequences, merging closely related sequences to remove PCR and sequencing errors. V, D and J gene segments were assigned by aligning CDR3 sequences to IMGT reference sequences. Each retained sequence needed at least a six-nucleotide match to both a V gene segment and a J gene segment. Rearrangements were classified as productive when the CDR3 lacked stop codons and remained in frame with V and J, and all other rearrangements were classified as non-productive. Following IMGT convention, CDR3 was defined as the stretch from the second conserved V-encoded cysteine up to the conserved J-encoded phenylalanine. Sequences without an unambiguous match to a single V gene segment were excluded from the earlier analysis of about 630 of the donors. An earlier analysis of 587 of the donors classified V segments as functional when productive rearrangements were above 56.7% and as segregating when the standard deviation between donors was above 5%. A statistical classification framework was developed to diagnose cytomegalovirus status using the catalog of TCR beta chain sequences. In a later analysis, V and J genes were assigned by comparing TCR nucleotide sequences against IMGT/GENE-DB human TR gene sequences. A later analysis assigned CDR3 sequences and most-parsimonious VDJ recombination scenarios with the TCRdist pipeline. In a later analysis, each TCR beta chain was defined by its CDR3 amino acid sequence together with its V-gene family, and reads lacking a unique V-gene family were excluded. To address suspected cross-contamination and a sequencing artifact, a later analysis removed approximately 600 highly shared, low-generation-probability nucleotide sequences. For each public chain, a later analysis derived a clonal expansion index from normalized ranks of inferred template counts within each repertoire. A later analysis computed generation probabilities with a VDJ recombination model fitted to out-of-frame rearrangements, and checked the results against IGoR. In a later analysis, hypergeometric tests were used to score TCR-TCR, TCR-HLA and TCR-CMV co-occurrence, with a repertoire-size bias correction applied to TCR pairs. To estimate false discovery rates, a later analysis permuted the HLA or CMV assignments 20 times. A later analysis grouped co-occurring TCRs with DBSCAN, adding TCRdist sequence similarity when clustering within HLA-allele-positive subsets. Co-occurrence clustering excluded repertoires with fewer than 30,000 or more than 120,000 public chains, plus five with anomalous nucleotide sharing. Here the immuneACCESS table is served through TCRdb, limited to in-frame sequences with V and J called. Missing clones are a known gap in these copies; in checked studies unresolved V genes cover under half, and the rest lacks a known reason. The DNA was the basis for D and trimming; V, J and clone size are from that table. The sample has under 150,000 clones on record, around 74% of them singletons. The ten largest clones capture 3.1% of the sample.

The cohort was made up of about 670 healthy bone marrow donors. All cohort members were sampled while nominally healthy, although unrecorded immune exposures were likely present. The donor tested CMV seronegative and was one of the 352 seronegative cohort members. Every donor gave a peripheral blood sample, and the peripheral blood mononuclear cells from that sample were used for TCR beta sequencing. Genomic DNA was extracted from the blood cell samples with the Qiagen DNeasy Blood Extraction Kit. The table lists this clone with a few counts. The target of this receptor is not known. No base quality information exists; no much larger clone differs at one position. Looking up the germline V gene yields CDR1 SGHRS and CDR2 YFSETQ. The V end gives up 4 bases and the J end 4 bases, leaving 8 bases in the junction not matched to a gene. Including the terminal cysteine and phenylalanine, the CDR3 comprises 16 residues. The DNA shown is the 48-base CDR3, in frame from base 1.

Overall study outcomes, separate from this receptor: The presence/absence analyses assumed that sequencing depth was roughly uniform across donors, and that assumption may not be true. In an earlier analysis of a few hundred of the donors, most TCR beta V segments were observed in productive rearrangements about 87% or about 30% of the time, broadly matching IMGT annotations. At a false discovery rate of 0.05, a later analysis linked under 20,000 TCR beta sequences to specific HLA alleles. When HLA alleles, especially DR and DQ, strongly co-occurred, TCR associations were difficult to assign to individual alleles. A later analysis found that TCR association rates varied across HLA loci, with DRB1 alleles showing the most associated TCRs and HLA-C alleles the fewest. An association between a missense DCLRE1C variant and V-gene and J-gene trimming of TCR beta chains was found in a later genetic analysis and replicated in an independent cohort. A further reported finding was that TCR beta sequences accurately predicted the HLA-A and HLA-B alleles for most subjects in the first cohort. The study listed 170 or so TCR beta chains as associated with cytomegalovirus. HLA typing was unavailable for some donors at each locus, so association tests used only the typed subset. The 87-base-pair reads could not distinguish some IMGT-functional V segments, including TRBV6-2 and TRBV6-3, so those segments were excluded. Compared with equally common non-associated chains, HLA-associated TCR beta chains in a later analysis were more clonally expanded and had lower generation probabilities. This cohort had only TCR beta chains sequenced, and the lack of alpha or paired-chain data limited which features could be detected. A group of highly shared sequence variants was considered likely to be a technical artifact of the sequencing pipeline. Most CMV-associated TCR beta chains appeared to be HLA-restricted in a later analysis, and the HLA associations seemed to be driven largely by CMV exposure. The earlier analysis of fewer than 750 of the donors excluded approximately 15 rarely observed V segments, including chromosome 9 orphons, because counts were too low. Immune exposure information for the cohort was limited to CMV serostatus. In both the original and validation cohorts, the classifier was reported to diagnose cytomegalovirus status with high specificity and sensitivity. According to a later genetic analysis, donors in an Asian-associated ancestry cluster had fewer N-insertions in productive TCRs than the roughly 700-donor mean. In a later analysis, several top co-occurrence clusters were reported to appear linked to parvovirus B19, influenza, CMV and Epstein-Barr virus. In vitro tests confirmed that a few of the cytomegalovirus-associated TCR beta chains recognize cytomegalovirus antigens. According to the authors, the approach could potentially be generalized to other disease states and immunological phenotypes. Across donors, most TCR sequences were observed very rarely, whereas some public TCRs were present in many individuals. Correlated functional status among segregating V segments might reflect linkage disequilibrium, but an unknown experimental factor could not be ruled out.

The receptor comes from a man aged 25-45 years in good health and CMV-seronegative. Sequenced: PBMCs. The V gene is TRBV5-1 and the J gene is TRBJ2-3; 11 bases in the middle match TRBD2. The nucleotide sequence reads as follows: TGCGCCAGCAGCCTTCTAGCGGGGGGTAACGCAGATACGCAGTATTTT. It codes for CASSLLAGGNADTQYF.